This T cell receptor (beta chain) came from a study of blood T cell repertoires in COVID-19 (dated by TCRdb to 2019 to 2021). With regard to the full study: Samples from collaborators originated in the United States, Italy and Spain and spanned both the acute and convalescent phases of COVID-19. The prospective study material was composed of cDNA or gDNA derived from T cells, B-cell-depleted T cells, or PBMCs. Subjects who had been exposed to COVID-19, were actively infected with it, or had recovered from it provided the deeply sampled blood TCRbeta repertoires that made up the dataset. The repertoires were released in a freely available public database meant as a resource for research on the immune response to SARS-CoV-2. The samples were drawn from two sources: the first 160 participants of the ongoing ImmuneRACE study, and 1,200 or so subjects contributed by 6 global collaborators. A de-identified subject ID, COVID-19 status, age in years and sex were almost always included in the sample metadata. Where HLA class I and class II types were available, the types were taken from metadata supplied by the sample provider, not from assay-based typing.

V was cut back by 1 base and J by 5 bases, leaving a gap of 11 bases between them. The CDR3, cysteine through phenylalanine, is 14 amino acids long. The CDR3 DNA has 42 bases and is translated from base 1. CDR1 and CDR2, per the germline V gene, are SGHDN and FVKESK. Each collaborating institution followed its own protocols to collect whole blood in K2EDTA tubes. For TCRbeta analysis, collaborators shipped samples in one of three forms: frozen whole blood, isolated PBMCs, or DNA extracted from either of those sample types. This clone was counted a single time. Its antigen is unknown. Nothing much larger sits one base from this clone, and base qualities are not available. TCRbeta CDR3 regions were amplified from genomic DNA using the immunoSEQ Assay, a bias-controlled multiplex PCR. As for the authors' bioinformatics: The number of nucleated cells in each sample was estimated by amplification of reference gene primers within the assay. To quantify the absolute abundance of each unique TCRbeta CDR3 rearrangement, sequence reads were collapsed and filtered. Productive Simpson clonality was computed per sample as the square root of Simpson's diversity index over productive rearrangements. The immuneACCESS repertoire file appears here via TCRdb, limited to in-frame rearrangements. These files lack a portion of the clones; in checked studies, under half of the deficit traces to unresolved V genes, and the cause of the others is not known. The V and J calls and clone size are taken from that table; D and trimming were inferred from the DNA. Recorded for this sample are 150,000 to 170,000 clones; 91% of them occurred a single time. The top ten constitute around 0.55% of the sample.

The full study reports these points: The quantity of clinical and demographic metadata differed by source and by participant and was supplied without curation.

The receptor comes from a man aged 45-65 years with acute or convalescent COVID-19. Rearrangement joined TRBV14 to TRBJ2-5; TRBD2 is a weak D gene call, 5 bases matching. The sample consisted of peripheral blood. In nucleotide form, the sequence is TGTGCCAGCAGCCAAGTCCTAGCAACTGAGACCCAGTACTTC. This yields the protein CASSQVLATETQYF.